These T cell receptor beta chains were read from a single sample in a study of blood T cell repertoires in COVID-19. Only in-frame clones appear in the TCRdb table, and some are missing; sequencing was by immunoSEQ multiplex PCR. The sample consists of about 140,000 clones, 65% to 90% of them appearing once. Sequenced input: peripheral blood. The receptors derive from a man over 45 with acute or convalescent COVID-19. Both conserved end residues are trimmed from each CDR3. Clone sizes are given selectively: once, few, many, or a class where the clone is expanded.

>14|.|TRBV3-1/TRBV3-2
ASSRNTGGLREKLF
>12|.|TRBV6-5
ASSRGGAYNEQF
>12|.|TRBV12-5
ASGWGSGRDEQF
>13|once|TRBV9
ASSVGTSGYNEQF
>11|once|TRBV6-6
ASSYSDSHGYT
>12|once|TRBV9
ASTRTGRQETQY
>14|.|TRBV10-3
AISGRRGGTYNEQF
>16|.|TRBV24-1
ATSDFLGLAGEQETQY
>12|few|TRBV12-5
ASGLYDRGRGYT
>13|.|TRBV5-6
ASSLGSRMNTEAF
>14|.|TRBV6-5
ASSWDRPNQNSPLH
>13|.|TRBV2
ASSEERHRNQPQH
>13|.|TRBV9
ASSAILGTGSEQY
>12|.|TRBV18
ASSPDLTVYGYT
>13|.|TRBV6-4
ASSASGGSNSPLH
>11|.|TRBV7-2
ASTGLTAYEQY
>9|.|TRBV19
ASSDWDTIY
>11|.|TRBV12-3/TRBV12-4
ASSLSGYNEQF
>12|.|TRBV30
AWREQGSSYEQY
>13|.|TRBV5-1
ASSYYRGSNQPQH
>11|.|TRBV6-5
ASSYVASSEQY
>11|.|TRBV24-1
ATSTGGNQPQH
>15|.|TRBV6-1
ASSKGTSGSIYNEQF
>11|.|TRBV25-1
ASNSGSSYEQY
>14|.|TRBV7-3
ASSPQGGAGANVLT
>9|.|TRBV7-2
ASVEAGELF
>11|.|TRBV25-1
ASSSPGGTEAF
>11|once|TRBV5-4
ASSLAGVDGYT
>12|.|TRBV12-5
ASGSQGALGEQY
>15|.|TRBV6-4
ASSGGSGASSYNEQF
>13|few|TRBV30
AWSVWDRGLDEQF
>13|.|TRBV28
ASSLTGGRNQPQH
>14|.|TRBV10-3
AISDTGTSGTDTQY
>13|once|TRBV5-4
ASSLSGGTWYEQY
>14|few|TRBV7-9
ASRPKGLADYNEQF
>13|.|TRBV7-3
ASSLISGNVNEQF
>15|few|TRBV7-6
ASSLGYSGGANTEAF
>13|once|TRBV5-6
ASSLAREVNQPQH
>12|.|TRBV6-5
ASTLTGGTGELF